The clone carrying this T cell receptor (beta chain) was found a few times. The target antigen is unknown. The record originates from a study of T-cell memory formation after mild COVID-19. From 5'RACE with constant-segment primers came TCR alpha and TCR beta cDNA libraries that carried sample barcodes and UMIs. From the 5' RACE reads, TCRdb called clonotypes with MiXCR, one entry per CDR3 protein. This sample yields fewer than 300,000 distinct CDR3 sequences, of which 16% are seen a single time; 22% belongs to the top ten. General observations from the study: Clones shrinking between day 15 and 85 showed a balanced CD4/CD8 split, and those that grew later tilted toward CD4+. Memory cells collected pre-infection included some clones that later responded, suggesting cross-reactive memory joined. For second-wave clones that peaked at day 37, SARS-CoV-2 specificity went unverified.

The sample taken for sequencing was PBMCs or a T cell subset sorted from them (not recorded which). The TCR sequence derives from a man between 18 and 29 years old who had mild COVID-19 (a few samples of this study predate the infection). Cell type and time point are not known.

The CDR3: CSFPRGSYGYTF. CDR3 DNA sequence: TGCAGTTTCCCCCGGGGTTCCTATGGCTACACCTTC. This chain connects TRBV20-1 to TRBJ1-2; D remains unclear. This CDR3 is 12 amino acids long. Germline V CDR1 and CDR2: DFQATT, SNEGSKA (reference sequence). The V and J ends lost 8 bases and 4 bases respectively, with 14 bases between them.